These 12 T cell receptor beta chains share one sample of origin, sequenced in a study of blood T cell repertoires in COVID-19. Profiled with immunoSEQ multiplex PCR; TCRdb holds only in-frame clones, not every one. The profile covers about 430,000 clones, with over 75% appearing a single time and approximately 1.5% taken by the ten largest. Sequenced input: PBMCs or T cells enriched from blood (not recorded which). Receptor source: a woman between 18 and 29 years old who had been exposed to COVID-19.

The chain carries TRBV27 and TRBJ2-7; 11 positions agree with TRBD1. CDR3 length: 15 amino acids. Per germline, CDR1 MNHEY and CDR2 SMNVEV (reference sequence). V dropped 6 bases and J dropped 6; count of bases not matched to a gene: 10. The DNA for the CDR3 is TGTGCCAGCAGGGGGATCAGGACAGGGGGCTTCGAGCAGTACTTC. It yields the protein CASRGIRTGGFEQYF.

V and J are TRBV9 and TRBJ2-3; TRBD2 matches at 10 bases. Germline V gene lookup returns CDR1 SGDLS and CDR2 YYNGEE. The V gene end was trimmed by 3 bases and the J gene end by 2 bases; junction bases not matched to a gene: 3. The CDR3 sequence is 15 residues long. This CDR3 reads CASSEGLADTDTQYF. CDR3 DNA: TGTGCCAGCAGCGAAGGACTAGCGGACACAGATACGCAGTATTTT.

V usage is TRBV2 and J usage is TRBJ2-7; no clear D. Germline CDR1 is SNHLY and CDR2 is FYNNEI. V lost 6 bases, J lost 3 bases, and 9 bases lay in between. The CDR3 loop spans 12 amino acids. The DNA of the CDR3 is TGTGCCAGCAGGGGCCTTTACTACGAGCAGTACTTC. Translation gives CASRGLYYEQYF.

The DNA of the CDR3 is TGTGCCAGCAGTCCATCCGGACAGGCCGACCCCTATGGCTACACCTTC. Translation gives CASSPSGQADPYGYTF. The chain joins TRBV27 to TRBJ1-2; 7 positions agree with TRBD1. The CDR3 has 16 amino acids. Trimming cost V 5 bases and J 4 bases; bases outside gene matches: 13. The germline CDR1 and CDR2 sequences are MNHEY and SMNVEV (reference sequence).

The rearrangement uses TRBV11-2 and TRBJ2-7, with 9 bases aligning to TRBD2. The CDR3 consists of 19 residues. From germline, CDR1 is SGHAT and CDR2 FQNNGV. The V and J ends lost 4 bases and 0 bases, in that order; junction bases with no gene match: 16. This chain's CDR3 is CASSSSLGLSGGPSYEQYF. The CDR3 nucleotides are TGTGCCAGCAGCTCATCCTTAGGTCTTAGCGGGGGCCCCTCCTACGAGCAGTACTTC.

V gene TRBV5-1 combines with J gene TRBJ1-1; no definite D call. Germline CDR1 SGHRS, CDR2 YFSETQ. The CDR3 runs 14 residues. Trimming stripped 0 bases from V and 4 bases from J, with 10 bases between. The DNA of the CDR3 is TGCGCCAGCAGCTTGGACGCAATGGCCACTGAAGCTTTCTTT. Translation gives CASSLDAMATEAFF.

This clone was found once. The chain employs TRBV28 and TRBJ1-2; 12 positions agree with TRBD1. With V trimmed by 4 bases and J by 8 bases, 5 bases remained unmatched. CDR1 is MDHEN, CDR2 SYDVKM, per germline. This CDR3 contains 14 residues. The CDR3 spells CASSSGQGASGYTF. DNA for the CDR3: TGTGCCAGCAGTTCGGGACAGGGGGCGTCCGGCTACACCTTC.

This clone was counted once. The chain combines TRBV18 with TRBJ2-7; the match to TRBD1 covers 8 bases. Per germline, CDR1 KGHSH and CDR2 LQKENI. The CDR3 spans 15 residues. V was pared by 1 base and J by 0 bases, with 2 bases of the junction left unmatched. CDR3 sequence: CASSPRTGFSYEQYF. The DNA for the CDR3 is TGTGCCAGCTCACCACGGACAGGGTTCTCCTACGAGCAGTACTTC.

This rearrangement joins TRBV14 to TRBJ1-3, with D uncertain. The germline gives CDR1 SGHDN, CDR2 FVKESK. This CDR3 spans 16 amino acids. The V gene lost 0 bases and the J gene lost 3 bases, with 12 bases spanning the gap. This chain's CDR3 is CASSQERLLLGNTIYF. CDR3 sequence (DNA): TGTGCCAGCAGCCAAGAGCGACTTCTCCTTGGAAACACCATATATTTT.

The chain combines TRBV5-6 with TRBJ2-1; D uncertain. V gave up 5 bases and J gave up 1 base, with 13 bases separating them. Looked up from germline, CDR1 is SGHDT and CDR2 is YYEEEE. CDR3 length equals 15 residues. CDR3 region: CASSQAVGSYNEQFF. DNA of the CDR3: TGTGCCAGCAGTCAGGCCGTTGGATCCTACAATGAGCAGTTCTTC.

The chain joins TRBV11-3 to TRBJ1-1; 9 nucleotides match TRBD1. This CDR3 has 14 residues. Germline CDR1 and CDR2: SGHNT and YENEEA. V was pared by 5 bases and J by 2 bases, with 3 bases of the junction left unmatched. The CDR3 loop is CASSRGQGNTEAFF. As DNA, the CDR3 is TGTGCCAGCAGCAGGGGACAGGGCAACACTGAAGCTTTCTTT. Looking up the rest from reference TRBV11-3 and TRBJ1-1 gives the full variable domain: EAGVVQSPRYKIIEKKQPVAFWCNPISGHNTLYWYLQNLGQGPELLIRYENEEAVDDSQLPKDRFSAERLKGVDSTLKIQPAELGDSAVYLCASSRGQGNTEAFFGQGTRLTVV.

V gene TRBV5-1 combines with J gene TRBJ2-1; TRBD2 is a possible D gene (5 bases). V lost 0 bases, J lost 5 bases, and 9 bases lay in between. Germline values: CDR1 SGHRS, CDR2 YFSETQ. This CDR3 contains 14 residues. The CDR3 sequence is CASSLAGINNEQFF. Written as DNA, the CDR3 is TGCGCCAGCAGCTTGGCGGGGATCAACAATGAGCAGTTCTTC.